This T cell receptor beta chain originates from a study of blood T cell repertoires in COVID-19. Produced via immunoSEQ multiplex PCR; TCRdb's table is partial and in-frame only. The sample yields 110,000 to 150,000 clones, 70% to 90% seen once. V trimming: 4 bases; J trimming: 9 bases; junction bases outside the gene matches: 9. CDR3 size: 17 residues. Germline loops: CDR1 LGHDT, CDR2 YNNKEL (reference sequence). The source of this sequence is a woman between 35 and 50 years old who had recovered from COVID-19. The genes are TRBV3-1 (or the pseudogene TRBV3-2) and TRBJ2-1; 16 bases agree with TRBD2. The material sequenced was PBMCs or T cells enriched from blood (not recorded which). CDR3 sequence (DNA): TGTGCCAGCAGCCCTGAGGGGACTAGCGGGGGGGGTGGTGAGCAGTTCTTC. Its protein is CASSPEGTSGGGGEQFF.